The T cell receptor (beta chain) described here comes from a study of T-cell memory formation after mild COVID-19. Study information: In these data, TCR clusters were largely donor specific. General study points: The SARS-CoV-2 specificity of second-wave clones reaching peak at day 37 remained unverified. CD4+ contracting clones were mainly CM and EM; CD8+ ones, EMRA.

With 6 bases clipped from V and 2 bases from J, the junction kept 9 bases outside the gene matches. The germline V gene encodes CDR1 LGHDT and CDR2 YNNKEL (reference sequence). The CDR3 contains 16 residues. Researchers used 5'RACE with constant-segment primers to make TCR alpha and TCR beta cDNA libraries that carry sample barcodes and UMIs. MiXCR, run by TCRdb on the 5' RACE reads, gives a single entry per CDR3 protein. The table includes under 450,000 distinct CDR3 sequences, roughly a quarter detected once. Concerning this clonotype itself: Its antigen is not known.

This clonotype was sampled from an adult woman who had mild COVID-19 (a few samples of this study predate the infection). Cell type and time point are not known. The rearrangement joins TRBV3-1 to TRBJ2-3, with 9 positions matching TRBD1. The sequencing sample was made of PBMCs or a T cell subset sorted from them (not recorded which). The CDR3 DNA follows: TGTGCCAGCAGACGCACAGGGGGCTTAATCACAGATACGCAGTATTTT. This codes for CASRRTGGLITDTQYF.